Listed below are T cell receptor beta chains from one sample, sequenced in a study of cytomegalovirus exposure and HLA in healthy donors. The table came from immunoSEQ multiplex PCR; TCRdb's copy has only in-frame clones and leaves some out. The sample lists about 180,000 clones; 65% to 75% were seen once. Sequencing was done on a sample of PBMCs. The receptors here all came from a human donor in good health. Both conserved end residues are part of each CDR3. D genes are given only for firm matches.

D	J	V	CDR3
NA	TRBJ1-5	TRBV6-1	CASSEVTRGNQPQHF
TRBD1	TRBJ2-3	TRBV7-9	CASSSGTGIGDTQYF
TRBD1	TRBJ1-1	TRBV19	CASSMETGGNTEAFF
NA	TRBJ1-1	TRBV30	CAWSGWGEGQKYTEAFF
TRBD2	TRBJ2-2	TRBV5-4	CASSPRGGAGGELFF
NA	TRBJ2-1	TRBV19	CASSMGHREQFF
NA	TRBJ2-6	TRBV19	CASCPGQPSSGANVLTF
NA	TRBJ1-1	TRBV15	CATSRGEAAQSEAFF
NA	TRBJ1-1	TRBV27	CASSLEGRGADTEAFF
NA	TRBJ1-5	TRBV27	CASSPYSNQPQHF
NA	TRBJ1-2	TRBV25-1	CASSEGGRDYTF
TRBD1	TRBJ1-2	TRBV7-9	CASRLSDREDYGYTF
NA	TRBJ1-4	TRBV6-1	CASSAPGATNEKLFF
NA	NA	TRBV5-4	CASSSSSYEQYF
TRBD1	TRBJ2-7	TRBV19	CASSARQGGYEQYF
NA	TRBJ1-1	TRBV5-1	CASSTGPLGRGTEAFF
NA	TRBJ1-2	TRBV30	CAWSPNPRDGYTF